The T cell receptor beta chain described here comes from a study of blood T cell repertoires in COVID-19. Looking at the study overall: The United States, Italy and Spain supplied acute and convalescent COVID-19 samples. From T cells, B-cell-depleted T cells, or PBMCs came the material, which was cDNA or gDNA.

Authors' analysis steps: It was from reference gene primer amplification that nucleated cell counts were estimated. The table came from immunoSEQ multiplex PCR; TCRdb's copy has only in-frame clones and leaves some out. V and J calls and clone size are given by that table; D and trimming were obtained from the DNA. This sample carries over 150,000 clones, roughly 86% of them seen once, and the ten largest clones take less than 3%. Germline assignment: CDR1 SGHTA and CDR2 FQGTGA. The CDR3 covers 16 residues. V trimming: 5 bases; J trimming: 6 bases; junction bases outside the gene matches: 15. Sequenced: peripheral blood. This clonotype was obtained from a man aged 35 to 55 with active or convalescent COVID-19. J is TRBJ2-7 and V is TRBV7-3, with 8 bases matching TRBD2. In DNA form, the CDR3 reads TGTGCCAGCAGCCCGACCCCCGGGACTAGTCGAAGCGAGCAGTACTTC. As protein: CASSPTPGTSRSEQYF.